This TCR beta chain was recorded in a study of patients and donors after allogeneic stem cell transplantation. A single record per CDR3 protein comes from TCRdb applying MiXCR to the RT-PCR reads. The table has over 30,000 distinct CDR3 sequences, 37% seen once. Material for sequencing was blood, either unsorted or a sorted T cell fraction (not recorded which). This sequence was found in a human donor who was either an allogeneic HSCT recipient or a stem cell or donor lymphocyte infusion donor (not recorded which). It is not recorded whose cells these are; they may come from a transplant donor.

CDR3 protein: CASSPPTPDFGREAFF. The DNA of the CDR3 is TGTGCCAGCAGCCCGCCTACCCCCGACTTCGGCCGTGAAGCTTTCTTT. V usage is TRBV7-9 and J usage is TRBJ1-1; D is uncertain. CDR1 and CDR2 (germline): SEHNR, FQNEAQ (reference sequence). CDR3 length: 16 residues. V dropped 5 bases and J dropped 7 bases, with 23 bases sitting between them.